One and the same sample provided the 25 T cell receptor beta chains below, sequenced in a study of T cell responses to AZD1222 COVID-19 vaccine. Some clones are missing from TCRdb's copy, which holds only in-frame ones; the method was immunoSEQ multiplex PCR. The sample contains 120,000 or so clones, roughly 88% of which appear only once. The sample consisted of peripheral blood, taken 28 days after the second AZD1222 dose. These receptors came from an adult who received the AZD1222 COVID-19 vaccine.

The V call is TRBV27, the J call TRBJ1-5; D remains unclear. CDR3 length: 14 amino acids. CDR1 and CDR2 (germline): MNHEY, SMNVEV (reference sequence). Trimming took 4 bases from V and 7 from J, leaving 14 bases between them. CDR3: CASSSPGADQPQHF. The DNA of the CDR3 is TGTGCCAGCAGTTCCCCGGGCGCGGACCAGCCCCAGCATTTT.

The CDR3 DNA reads TGTGCCAGCGGGGGCAGCTATAATTCACCCCTCCACTTT. Protein product: CASGGSYNSPLHF. The V and J genes are TRBV28 and TRBJ1-6; the D gene is possibly TRBD1 (6 bases). Trimming left V 8 bases short and J 3 bases short, with 8 bases between. Per the germline V gene, CDR1 is MDHEN and CDR2 is SYDVKM. This CDR3 is built from 13 residues.

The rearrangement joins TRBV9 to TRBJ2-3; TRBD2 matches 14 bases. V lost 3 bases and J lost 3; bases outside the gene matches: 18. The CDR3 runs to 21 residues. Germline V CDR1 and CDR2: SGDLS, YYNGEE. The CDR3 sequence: CASSARRTSGGTRGLTDTQYF. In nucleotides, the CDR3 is TGTGCCAGCAGCGCCCGAAGGACTAGCGGGGGGACCCGAGGATTAACAGATACGCAGTATTTT.

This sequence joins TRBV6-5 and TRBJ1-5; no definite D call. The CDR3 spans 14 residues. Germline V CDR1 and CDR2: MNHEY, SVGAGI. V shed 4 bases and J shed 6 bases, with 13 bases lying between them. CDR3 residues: CASSSNLLSQPQHF. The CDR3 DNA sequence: TGTGCCAGCAGTTCCAACCTCCTCAGTCAGCCCCAGCATTTT.

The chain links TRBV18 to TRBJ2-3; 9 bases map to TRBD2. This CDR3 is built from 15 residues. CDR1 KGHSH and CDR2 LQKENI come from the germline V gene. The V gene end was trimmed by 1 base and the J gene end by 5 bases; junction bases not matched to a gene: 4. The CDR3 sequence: CASSPLRLAVDTQYF. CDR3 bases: TGTGCCAGCTCACCACTTAGACTAGCGGTAGATACGCAGTATTTT.

For the CDR3, the DNA is TGTGCCAGTAGTATAGGGCAGGACTATGGCTACACCTTC. Its protein is CASSIGQDYGYTF. The chain couples TRBV19 to TRBJ1-2; no clear D. The germline V gene has CDR1 LNHDA and CDR2 SQIVND (reference sequence). V shed 1 base and J shed 3 bases, with 6 bases lying between them. This CDR3 spans 13 amino acids.

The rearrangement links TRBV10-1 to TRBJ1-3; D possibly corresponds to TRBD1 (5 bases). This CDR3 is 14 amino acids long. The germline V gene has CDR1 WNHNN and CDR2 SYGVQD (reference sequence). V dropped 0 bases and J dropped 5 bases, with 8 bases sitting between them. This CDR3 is CASSESGDRNTIYF. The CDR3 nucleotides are TGCGCCAGCAGTGAGTCAGGGGACCGAAACACCATATATTTT.

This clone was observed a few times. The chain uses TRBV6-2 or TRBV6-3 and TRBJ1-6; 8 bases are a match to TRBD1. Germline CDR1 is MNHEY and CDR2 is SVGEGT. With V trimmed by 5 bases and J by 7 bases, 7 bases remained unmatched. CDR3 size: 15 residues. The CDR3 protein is CASSATRQGNSPLHF. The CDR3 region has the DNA TGTGCCAGCAGTGCGACTAGACAGGGGAATTCACCCCTCCACTTT.

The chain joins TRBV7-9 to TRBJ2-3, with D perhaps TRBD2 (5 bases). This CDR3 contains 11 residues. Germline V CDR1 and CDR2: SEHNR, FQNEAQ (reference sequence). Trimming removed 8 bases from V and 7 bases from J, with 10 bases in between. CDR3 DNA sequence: TGTGCCAGCGCACGGGATTATACGCAGTATTTT. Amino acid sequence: CASARDYTQYF.

CDR3 DNA: TGCAGTGCTTTTCGGGGCACTGAAGCTTTCTTT. Its protein product is CSAFRGTEAFF. This chain links TRBV20-1 with TRBJ1-1, with D hard to call. Per the germline V gene, CDR1 is DFQATT and CDR2 is SNEGSKA (reference sequence). This CDR3 spans 11 amino acids. Trimming removed 5 bases from V and 4 bases from J, with 8 bases in between.

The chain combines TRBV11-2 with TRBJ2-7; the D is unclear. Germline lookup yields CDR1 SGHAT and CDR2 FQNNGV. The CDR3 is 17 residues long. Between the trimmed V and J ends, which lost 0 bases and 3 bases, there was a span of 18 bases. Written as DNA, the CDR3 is TGTGCCAGCAGCTTAGATCTCTGGGAAGGGCGGAACTACGAGCAGTACTTC. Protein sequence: CASSLDLWEGRNYEQYF.

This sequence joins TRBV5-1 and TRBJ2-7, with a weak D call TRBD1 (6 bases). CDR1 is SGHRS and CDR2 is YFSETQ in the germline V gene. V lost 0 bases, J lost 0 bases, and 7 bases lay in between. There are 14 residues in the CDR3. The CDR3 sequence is CASSLGQASYEQYF. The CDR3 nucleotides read TGCGCCAGCAGCTTGGGACAGGCCTCCTACGAGCAGTACTTC. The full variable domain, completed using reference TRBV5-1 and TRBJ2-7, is KAGVTQTPRYLIKTRGQQVTLSCSPISGHRSVSWYQQTPGQGLQFLFEYFSETQRNKGNFPGRFSGRQFSNSRSEMNVSTLELGDSALYLCASSLGQASYEQYFGPGTRLTVT.

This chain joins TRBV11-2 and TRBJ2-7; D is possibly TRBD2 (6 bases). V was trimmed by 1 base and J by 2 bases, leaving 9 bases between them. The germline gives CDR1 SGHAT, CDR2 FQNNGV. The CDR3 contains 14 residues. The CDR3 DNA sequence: TGTGCCAGCAGCTTAGTTGGGACTCCCTACGAGCAGTACTTC. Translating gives CASSLVGTPYEQYF. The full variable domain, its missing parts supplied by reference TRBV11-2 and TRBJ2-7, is EAGVAQSPRYKIIEKRQSVAFWCNPISGHATLYWYQQILGQGPKLLIQFQNNGVVDDSQLPKDRFSAERLKGVDSTLKIQPAKLEDSAVYLCASSLVGTPYEQYFGPGTRLTVT.

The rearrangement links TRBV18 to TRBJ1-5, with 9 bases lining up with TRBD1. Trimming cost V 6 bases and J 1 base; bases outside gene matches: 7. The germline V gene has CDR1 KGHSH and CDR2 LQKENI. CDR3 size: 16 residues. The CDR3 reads CASSQQGAQSNQPQHF. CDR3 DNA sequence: TGTGCCAGCTCTCAACAGGGGGCGCAGAGCAATCAGCCCCAGCATTTT.

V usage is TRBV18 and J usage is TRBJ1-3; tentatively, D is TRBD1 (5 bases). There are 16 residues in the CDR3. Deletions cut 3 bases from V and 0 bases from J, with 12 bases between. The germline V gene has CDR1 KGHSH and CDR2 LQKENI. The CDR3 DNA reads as TGTGCCAGCTCACCCGACCTGGGACCCTCTGGAAACACCATATATTTT. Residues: CASSPDLGPSGNTIYF.

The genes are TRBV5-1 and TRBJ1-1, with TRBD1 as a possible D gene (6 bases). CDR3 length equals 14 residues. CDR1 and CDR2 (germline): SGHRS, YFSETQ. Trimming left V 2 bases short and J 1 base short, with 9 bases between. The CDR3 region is CASSFTGANTEAFF. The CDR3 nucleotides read TGCGCCAGCAGCTTCACGGGGGCGAACACTGAAGCTTTCTTT. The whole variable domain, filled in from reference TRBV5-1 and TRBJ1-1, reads KAGVTQTPRYLIKTRGQQVTLSCSPISGHRSVSWYQQTPGQGLQFLFEYFSETQRNKGNFPGRFSGRQFSNSRSEMNVSTLELGDSALYLCASSFTGANTEAFFGQGTRLTVV.

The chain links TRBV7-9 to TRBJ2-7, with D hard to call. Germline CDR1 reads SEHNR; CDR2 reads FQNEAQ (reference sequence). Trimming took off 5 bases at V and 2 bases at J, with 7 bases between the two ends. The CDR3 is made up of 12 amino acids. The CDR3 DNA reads TGTGCCAGCAGCCTCACAGCCTACGAGCAGTACTTC. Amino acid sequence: CASSLTAYEQYF.

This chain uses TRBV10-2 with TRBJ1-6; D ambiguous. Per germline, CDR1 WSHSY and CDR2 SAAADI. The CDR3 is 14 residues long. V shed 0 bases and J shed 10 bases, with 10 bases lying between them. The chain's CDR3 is CASSESRIGSPLHF. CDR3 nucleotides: TGCGCCAGCAGTGAGTCTCGGATTGGGTCACCCCTCCACTTT.

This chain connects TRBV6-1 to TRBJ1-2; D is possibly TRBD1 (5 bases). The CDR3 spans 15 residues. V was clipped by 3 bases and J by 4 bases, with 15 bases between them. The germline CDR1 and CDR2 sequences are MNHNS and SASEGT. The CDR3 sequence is CASSEDPTGGYGYTF. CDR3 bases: TGTGCCAGCAGTGAGGACCCCACAGGTGGCTATGGCTACACCTTC.

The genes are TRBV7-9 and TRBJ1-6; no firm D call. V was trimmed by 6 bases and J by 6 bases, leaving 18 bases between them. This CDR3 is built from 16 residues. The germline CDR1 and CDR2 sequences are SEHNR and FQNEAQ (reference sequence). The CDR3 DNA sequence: TGTGCCAGCAGTTCGACCCAGAGTCTTCGTAATTCACCCCTCCACTTT. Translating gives CASSSTQSLRNSPLHF.

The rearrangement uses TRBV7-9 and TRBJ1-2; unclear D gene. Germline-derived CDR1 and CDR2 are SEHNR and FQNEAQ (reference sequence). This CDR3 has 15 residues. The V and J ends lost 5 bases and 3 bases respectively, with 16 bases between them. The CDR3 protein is CASSLLRVGDYGYTF. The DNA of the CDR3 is TGTGCCAGCAGCCTATTAAGGGTCGGGGACTATGGCTACACCTTC.

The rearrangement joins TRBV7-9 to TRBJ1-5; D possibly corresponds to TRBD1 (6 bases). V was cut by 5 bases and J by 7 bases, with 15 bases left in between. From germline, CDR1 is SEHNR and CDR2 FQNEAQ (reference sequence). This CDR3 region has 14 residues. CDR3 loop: CASSPQGRNQPQHF. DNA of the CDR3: TGTGCCAGCAGCCCTCAGGGGAGGAACCAGCCCCAGCATTTT.

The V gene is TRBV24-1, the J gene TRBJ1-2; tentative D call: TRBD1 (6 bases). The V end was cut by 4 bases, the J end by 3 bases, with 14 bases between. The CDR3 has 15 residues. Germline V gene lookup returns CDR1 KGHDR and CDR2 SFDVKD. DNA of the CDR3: TGTGCCACCAGTGAGGGGGCGACCACTTACTATGGCTACACCTTC. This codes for CATSEGATTYYGYTF.

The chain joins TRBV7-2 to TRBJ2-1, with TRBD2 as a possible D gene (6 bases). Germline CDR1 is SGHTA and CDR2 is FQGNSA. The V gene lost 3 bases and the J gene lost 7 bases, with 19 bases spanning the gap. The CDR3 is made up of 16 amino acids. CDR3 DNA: TGTGCCAGCAGCTTGGAGTGGGGGGTCGTCACTAATGAGCAGTTCTTC. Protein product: CASSLEWGVVTNEQFF.

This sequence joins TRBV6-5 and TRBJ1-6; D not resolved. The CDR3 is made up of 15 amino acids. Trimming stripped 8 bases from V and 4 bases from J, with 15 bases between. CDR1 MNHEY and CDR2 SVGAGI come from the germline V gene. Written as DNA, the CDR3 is TGTGCCAGCTGGGTATTGGCAGATTATAATTCACCCCTCCACTTT. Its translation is CASWVLADYNSPLHF.